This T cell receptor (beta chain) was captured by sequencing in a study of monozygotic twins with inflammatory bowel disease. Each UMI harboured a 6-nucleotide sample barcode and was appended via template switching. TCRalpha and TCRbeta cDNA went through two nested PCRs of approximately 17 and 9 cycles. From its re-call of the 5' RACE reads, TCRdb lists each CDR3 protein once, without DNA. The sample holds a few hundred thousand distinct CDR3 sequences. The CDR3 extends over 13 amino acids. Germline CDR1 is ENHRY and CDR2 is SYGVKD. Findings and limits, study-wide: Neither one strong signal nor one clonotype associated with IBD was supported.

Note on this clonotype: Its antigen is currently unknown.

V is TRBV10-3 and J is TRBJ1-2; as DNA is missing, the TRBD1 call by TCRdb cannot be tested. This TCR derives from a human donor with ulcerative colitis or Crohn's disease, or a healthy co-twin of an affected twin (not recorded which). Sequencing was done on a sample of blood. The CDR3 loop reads CAIRGQGVGGYTF.